The present TCR beta chain was sequenced within a study of blood T cell repertoires in COVID-19. At the level of the study: The cDNA or gDNA used as material had been derived from T cells, B-cell-depleted T cells, or PBMCs.

The data were produced by immunoSEQ multiplex PCR, yet TCRdb's version contains in-frame clones alone and is incomplete. The sample carries approximately 250,000 clones, roughly 85% recorded once. Germline CDR1 is SGDLS and CDR2 is YYNGEE. V dropped 1 base and J dropped 3 bases, with 20 bases sitting between them. CDR3 size: 18 residues. This receptor was identified in a man aged 25-45 years who had recovered from COVID-19. The sequenced material came from peripheral blood. The V and J genes are TRBV9 and TRBJ2-1; TRBD2 might be the D (7 bases). CDR3 DNA sequence: TGTGCCAGCAGCGTAACGTTCAGCGCGGGGGCCCTCTACAATGAGCAGTTCTTC. It specifies CASSVTFSAGALYNEQFF.